The rows below give T cell receptor beta chains drawn from one sample of a study of control samples from healthy donors and cancer patients. Repertoires were generated with immunoSEQ multiplex PCR, while TCRdb's copy carries only in-frame clones and drops some. The table records fewer than 85,000 clones, roughly nine tenths of them present only once. Sequencing input: blood. These receptors were taken from a man younger than 40 in good health. The CDR3 runs from the conserved cysteine through the conserved F or W. The order of the fields is V gene, D gene, CDR3 length, J gene, CDR3 protein. D genes are given only for firm matches.

V gene: TRBV30
D gene: TRBD1
CDR3 length: 13
J gene: TRBJ2-7
CDR3 protein: CAWRDRATYEQYF

V gene: TRBV30
D gene: NA
CDR3 length: 16
J gene: TRBJ1-4
CDR3 protein: CAWSVNSGGPAGKLFF

V gene: TRBV3-1/TRBV3-2
D gene: NA
CDR3 length: 13
J gene: TRBJ2-1
CDR3 protein: CASSRDPSRRQFF

V gene: TRBV29-1
D gene: TRBD1
CDR3 length: 13
J gene: TRBJ2-7
CDR3 protein: CSAMTGNTEEQYF

V gene: TRBV5-1
D gene: NA
CDR3 length: 18
J gene: TRBJ1-2
CDR3 protein: CASSLVQSPIRDAYGYTF

V gene: TRBV2
D gene: NA
CDR3 length: 12
J gene: TRBJ2-2
CDR3 protein: CASTQLGGELFF

V gene: TRBV28
D gene: NA
CDR3 length: 14
J gene: TRBJ1-1
CDR3 protein: CASSLDGLNTEAFF

V gene: TRBV30
D gene: TRBD2
CDR3 length: 14
J gene: TRBJ2-7
CDR3 protein: CAWSTSGRVYEQYF

V gene: TRBV30
D gene: NA
CDR3 length: 11
J gene: TRBJ2-1
CDR3 protein: CAVVSVNEQFF

V gene: TRBV30
D gene: NA
CDR3 length: 17
J gene: TRBJ2-6
CDR3 protein: CAWTKVSGVTGANVLTF

V gene: TRBV29-1
D gene: TRBD1
CDR3 length: 14
J gene: TRBJ2-1
CDR3 protein: CSAGAGQGTNEQFF

V gene: TRBV10-3
D gene: NA
CDR3 length: 18
J gene: TRBJ1-4
CDR3 protein: CAISEAHRSGSTNEKLFF

V gene: TRBV7-2
D gene: TRBD1
CDR3 length: 15
J gene: TRBJ2-1
CDR3 protein: CASSLSRDRGFEQFF

V gene: TRBV18
D gene: TRBD1
CDR3 length: 17
J gene: TRBJ2-7
CDR3 protein: CASSPPKGAEFSYEQYF

V gene: TRBV11-2
D gene: TRBD1
CDR3 length: 16
J gene: TRBJ1-2
CDR3 protein: CASSGIGQGAFGGYTF

V gene: TRBV12-5
D gene: TRBD1
CDR3 length: 14
J gene: TRBJ1-1
CDR3 protein: CASGLHRGLTEAFF

V gene: TRBV28
D gene: NA
CDR3 length: 17
J gene: TRBJ1-1
CDR3 protein: CASSLDSAQDLSTEAFF

V gene: TRBV15
D gene: NA
CDR3 length: 15
J gene: TRBJ1-5
CDR3 protein: CATSRDPGGNQPQHF

V gene: TRBV28
D gene: NA
CDR3 length: 12
J gene: TRBJ1-2
CDR3 protein: CAILEEGMGYTF

V gene: TRBV19
D gene: NA
CDR3 length: 15
J gene: TRBJ2-2
CDR3 protein: CASRPLAGGTGELFF